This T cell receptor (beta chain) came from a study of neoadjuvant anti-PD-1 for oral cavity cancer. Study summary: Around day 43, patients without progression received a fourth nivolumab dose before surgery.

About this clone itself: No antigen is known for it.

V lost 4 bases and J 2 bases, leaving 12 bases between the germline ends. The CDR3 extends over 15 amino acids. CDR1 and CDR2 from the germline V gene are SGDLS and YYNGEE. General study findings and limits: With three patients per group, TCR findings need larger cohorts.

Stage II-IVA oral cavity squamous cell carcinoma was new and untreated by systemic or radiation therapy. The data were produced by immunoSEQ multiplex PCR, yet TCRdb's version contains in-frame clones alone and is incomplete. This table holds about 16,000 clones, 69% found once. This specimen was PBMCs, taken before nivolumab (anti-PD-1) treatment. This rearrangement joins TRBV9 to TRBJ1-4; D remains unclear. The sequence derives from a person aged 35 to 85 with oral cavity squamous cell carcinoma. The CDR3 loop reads CASSPRAGTNEKLFF. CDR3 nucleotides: TGTGCCAGCAGCCCAAGGGCCGGTACTAATGAAAAACTGTTTTTT.